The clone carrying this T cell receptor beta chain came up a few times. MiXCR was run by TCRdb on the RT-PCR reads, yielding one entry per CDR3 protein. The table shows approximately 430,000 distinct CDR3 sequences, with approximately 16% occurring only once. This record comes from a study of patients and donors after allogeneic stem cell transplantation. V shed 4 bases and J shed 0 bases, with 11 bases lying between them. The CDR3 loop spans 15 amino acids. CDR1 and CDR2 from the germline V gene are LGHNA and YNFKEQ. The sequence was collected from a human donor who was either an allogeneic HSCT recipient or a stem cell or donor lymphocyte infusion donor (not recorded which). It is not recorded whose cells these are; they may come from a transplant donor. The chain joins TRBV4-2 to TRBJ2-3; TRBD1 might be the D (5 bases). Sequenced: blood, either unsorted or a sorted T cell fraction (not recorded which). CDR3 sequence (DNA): TGTGCCAGCAGCCCAGGGCTAGGGAGCACAGATACGCAGTATTTT. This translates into CASSPGLGSTDTQYF.